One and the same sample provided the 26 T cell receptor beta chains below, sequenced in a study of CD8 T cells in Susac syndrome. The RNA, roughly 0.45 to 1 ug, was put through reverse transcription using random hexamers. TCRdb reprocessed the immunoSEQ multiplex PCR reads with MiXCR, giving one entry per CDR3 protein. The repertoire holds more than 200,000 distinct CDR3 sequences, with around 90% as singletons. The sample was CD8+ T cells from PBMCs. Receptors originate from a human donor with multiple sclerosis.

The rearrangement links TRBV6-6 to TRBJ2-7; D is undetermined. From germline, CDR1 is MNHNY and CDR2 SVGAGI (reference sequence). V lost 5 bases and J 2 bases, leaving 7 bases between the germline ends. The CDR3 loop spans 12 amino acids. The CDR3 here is CASSPIAYEQYF. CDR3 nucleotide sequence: TGTGCCAGCAGTCCTATAGCCTACGAGCAGTACTTC.

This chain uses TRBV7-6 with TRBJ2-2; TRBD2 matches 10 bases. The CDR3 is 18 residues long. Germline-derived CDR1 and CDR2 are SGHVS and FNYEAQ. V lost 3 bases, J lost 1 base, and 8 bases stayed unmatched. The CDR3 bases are TGTGCCAGCAGCTTCCTGGGGCCTAGCGGGGGGAACACCGGGGAGCTGTTTTTT. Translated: CASSFLGPSGGNTGELFF.

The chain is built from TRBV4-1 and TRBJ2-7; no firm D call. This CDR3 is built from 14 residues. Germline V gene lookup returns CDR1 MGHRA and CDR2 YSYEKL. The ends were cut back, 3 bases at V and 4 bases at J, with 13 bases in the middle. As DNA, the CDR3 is TGCGCCAGCAGCCACCAGGCTGGTGGGTACGAGCAGTACTTC. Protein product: CASSHQAGGYEQYF.

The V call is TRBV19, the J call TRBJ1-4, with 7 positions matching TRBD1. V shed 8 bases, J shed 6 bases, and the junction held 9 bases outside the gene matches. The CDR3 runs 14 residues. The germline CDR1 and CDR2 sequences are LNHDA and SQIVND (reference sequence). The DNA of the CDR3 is TGTGCCAGTCACGGGGGACAGATCGATGAAAAACTGTTTTTT. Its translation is CASHGGQIDEKLFF.

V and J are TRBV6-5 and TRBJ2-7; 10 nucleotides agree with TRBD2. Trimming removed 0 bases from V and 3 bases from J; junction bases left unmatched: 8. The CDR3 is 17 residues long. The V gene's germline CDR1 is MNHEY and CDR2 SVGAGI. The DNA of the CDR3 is TGTGCCAGCAGTTACTCCCAGCGGGAGGGCCTCCACTACGAGCAGTACTTC. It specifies CASSYSQREGLHYEQYF.

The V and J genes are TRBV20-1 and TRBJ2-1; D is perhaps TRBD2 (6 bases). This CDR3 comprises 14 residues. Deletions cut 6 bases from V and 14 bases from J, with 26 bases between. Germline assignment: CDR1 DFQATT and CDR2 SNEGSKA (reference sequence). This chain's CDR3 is CSAHHRDGGSMEFF. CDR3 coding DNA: TGCAGTGCACATCACCGGGACGGAGGGAGTATGGAGTTCTTC.

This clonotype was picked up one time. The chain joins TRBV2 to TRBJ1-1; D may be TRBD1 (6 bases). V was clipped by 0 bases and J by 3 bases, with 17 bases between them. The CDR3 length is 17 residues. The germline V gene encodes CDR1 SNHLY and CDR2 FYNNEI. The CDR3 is CASSEAHGGVGYTEAFF. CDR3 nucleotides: TGTGCCAGCAGTGAAGCGCATGGGGGCGTTGGCTACACTGAAGCTTTCTTT.

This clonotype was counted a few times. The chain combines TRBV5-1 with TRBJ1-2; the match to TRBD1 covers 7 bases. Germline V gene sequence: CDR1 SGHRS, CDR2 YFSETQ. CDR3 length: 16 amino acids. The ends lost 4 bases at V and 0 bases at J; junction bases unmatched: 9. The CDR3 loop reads CASSPGTVRPNYGYTF. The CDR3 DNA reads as TGCGCCAGCAGCCCTGGGACAGTCCGACCTAACTATGGCTACACCTTC.

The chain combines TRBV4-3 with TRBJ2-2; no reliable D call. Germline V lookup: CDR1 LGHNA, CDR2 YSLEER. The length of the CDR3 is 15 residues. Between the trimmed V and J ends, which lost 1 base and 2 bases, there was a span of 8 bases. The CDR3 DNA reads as TGCGCCAGCAGCCAAGGGGTTCTAAACACCGGGGAGCTGTTTTTT. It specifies CASSQGVLNTGELFF.

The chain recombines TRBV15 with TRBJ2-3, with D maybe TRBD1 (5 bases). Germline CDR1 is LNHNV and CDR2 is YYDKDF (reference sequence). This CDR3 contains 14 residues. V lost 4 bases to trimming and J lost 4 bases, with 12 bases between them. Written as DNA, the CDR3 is TGTGCCACCAGCACAGGGATCGGCCCAGATACGCAGTATTTT. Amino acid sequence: CATSTGIGPDTQYF.

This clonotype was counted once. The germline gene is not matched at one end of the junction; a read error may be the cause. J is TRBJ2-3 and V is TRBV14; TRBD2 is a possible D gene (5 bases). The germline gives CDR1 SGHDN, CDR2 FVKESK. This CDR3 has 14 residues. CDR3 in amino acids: CASRQGGSTDTQYF. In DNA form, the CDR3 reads TGTGCCAGCAGACAAGGCGGGAGCACAGATACGCAGTATTTT.

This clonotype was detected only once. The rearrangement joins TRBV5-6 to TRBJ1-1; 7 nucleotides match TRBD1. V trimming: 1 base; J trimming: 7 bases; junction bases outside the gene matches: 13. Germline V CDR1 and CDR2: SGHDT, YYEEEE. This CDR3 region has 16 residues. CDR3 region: CASSLPGDRVEFEAFF. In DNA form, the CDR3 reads TGTGCCAGCAGCTTGCCGGGCGACAGGGTGGAATTTGAAGCTTTCTTT.

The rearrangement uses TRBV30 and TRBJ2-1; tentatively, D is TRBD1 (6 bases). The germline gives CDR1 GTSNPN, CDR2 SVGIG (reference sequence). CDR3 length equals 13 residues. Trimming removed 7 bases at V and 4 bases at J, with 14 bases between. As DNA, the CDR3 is TGTGCCTCCCCCTCGGACAGATACAATGAGCAGTTCTTC. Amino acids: CASPSDRYNEQFF. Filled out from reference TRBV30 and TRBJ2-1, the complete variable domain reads SQTIHQWPATLVQPVGSPLSLECTVEGTSNPNLYWYRQAAGRGLQLLFYSVGIGQISSEVPQNLSASRPQDRQFILSSKKLLLSDSGFYLCASPSDRYNEQFFGPGTRLTVL.

The CDR3 spells CASSLMGEETQYF. In DNA form, the CDR3 reads TGTGCCAGCAGCTTGATGGGGGAGGAGACCCAGTACTTC. The rearrangement links TRBV5-6 to TRBJ2-5, with D perhaps assigned TRBD1 or TRBD2 (5 bases each). The CDR3 has 13 residues. Germline CDR1 SGHDT, CDR2 YYEEEE. Trimming shortened V by 1 base and J by 5 bases, and 9 bases separated the two germline ends.

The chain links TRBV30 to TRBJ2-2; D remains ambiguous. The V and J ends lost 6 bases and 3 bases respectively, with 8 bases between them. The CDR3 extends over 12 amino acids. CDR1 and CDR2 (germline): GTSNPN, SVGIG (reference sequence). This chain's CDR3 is CACLRHTGELFF. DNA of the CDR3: TGTGCCTGTTTGCGACACACCGGGGAGCTGTTTTTT. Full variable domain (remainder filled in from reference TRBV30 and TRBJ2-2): SQTIHQWPATLVQPVGSPLSLECTVEGTSNPNLYWYRQAAGRGLQLLFYSVGIGQISSEVPQNLSASRPQDRQFILSSKKLLLSDSGFYLCACLRHTGELFFGEGSRLTVL.

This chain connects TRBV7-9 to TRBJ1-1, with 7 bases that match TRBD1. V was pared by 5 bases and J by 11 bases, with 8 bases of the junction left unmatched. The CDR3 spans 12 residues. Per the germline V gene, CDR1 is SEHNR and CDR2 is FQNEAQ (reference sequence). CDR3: CASSLRTGSAFF. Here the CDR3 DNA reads TGTGCCAGCAGCCTACGGACAGGTTCGGCTTTCTTT.

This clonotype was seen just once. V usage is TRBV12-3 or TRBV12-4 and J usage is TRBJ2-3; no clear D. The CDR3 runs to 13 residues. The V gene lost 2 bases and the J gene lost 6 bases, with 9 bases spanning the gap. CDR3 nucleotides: TGTGCCAGCAGTTTATTATGGTCGGATACGCAGTATTTT. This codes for CASSLLWSDTQYF.

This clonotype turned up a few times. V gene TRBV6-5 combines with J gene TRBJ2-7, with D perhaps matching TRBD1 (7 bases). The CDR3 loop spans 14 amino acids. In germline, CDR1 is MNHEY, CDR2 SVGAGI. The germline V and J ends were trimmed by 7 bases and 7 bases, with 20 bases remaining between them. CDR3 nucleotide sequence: TGTGCCAGCACCGCGGGACAGAACCCAAGGGAGCAGTACTTC. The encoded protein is CASTAGQNPREQYF.

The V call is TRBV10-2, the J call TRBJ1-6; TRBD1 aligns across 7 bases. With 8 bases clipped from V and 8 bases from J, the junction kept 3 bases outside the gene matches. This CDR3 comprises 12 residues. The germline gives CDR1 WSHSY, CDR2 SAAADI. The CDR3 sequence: CASHRGDSPLHF. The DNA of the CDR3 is TGCGCCAGCCACAGGGGTGATTCACCCCTCCACTTT.

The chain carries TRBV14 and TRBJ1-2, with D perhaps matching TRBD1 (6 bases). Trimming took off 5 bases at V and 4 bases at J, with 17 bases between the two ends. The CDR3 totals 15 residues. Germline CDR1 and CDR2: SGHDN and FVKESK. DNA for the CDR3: TGTGCCAGCAGCGAGGGCACAGGGAGATTCTATGGCTACACCTTC. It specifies CASSEGTGRFYGYTF.

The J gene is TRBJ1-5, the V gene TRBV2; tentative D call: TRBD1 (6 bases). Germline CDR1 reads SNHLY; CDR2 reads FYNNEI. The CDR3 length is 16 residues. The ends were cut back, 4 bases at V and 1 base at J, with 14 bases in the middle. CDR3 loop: CASSGISQGSNQPQHF. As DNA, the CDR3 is TGTGCCAGCAGTGGAATTTCACAGGGAAGCAATCAGCCCCAGCATTTT. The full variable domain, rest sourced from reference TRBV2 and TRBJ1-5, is EPEVTQTPSHQVTQMGQEVILRCVPISNHLYFYWYRQILGQKVEFLVSFYNNEISEKSEIFDDQFSVERPDGSNFTLKIRSTKLEDSAMYFCASSGISQGSNQPQHFGDGTRLSIL.

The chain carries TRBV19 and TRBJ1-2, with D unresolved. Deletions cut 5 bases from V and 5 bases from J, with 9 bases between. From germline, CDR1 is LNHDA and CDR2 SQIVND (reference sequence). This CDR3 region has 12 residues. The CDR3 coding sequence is TGTGCCAGTAGTCCTTCGGGGTATGGCTACACCTTC. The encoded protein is CASSPSGYGYTF.

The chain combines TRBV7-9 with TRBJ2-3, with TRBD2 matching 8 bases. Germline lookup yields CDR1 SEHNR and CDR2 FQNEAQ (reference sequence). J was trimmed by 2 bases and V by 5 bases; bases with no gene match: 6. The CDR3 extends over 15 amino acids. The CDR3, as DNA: TGTGCCAGCAGCGATAGCGGGGAACCCACAGATACGCAGTATTTT. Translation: CASSDSGEPTDTQYF. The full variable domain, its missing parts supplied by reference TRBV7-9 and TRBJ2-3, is DTGVSQNPRHKITKRGQNVTFRCDPISEHNRLYWYRQTLGQGPEFLTYFQNEAQLEKSRLLSDRFSAERPKGSFSTLEIQRTEQGDSAMYLCASSDSGEPTDTQYFGPGTRLTVL.

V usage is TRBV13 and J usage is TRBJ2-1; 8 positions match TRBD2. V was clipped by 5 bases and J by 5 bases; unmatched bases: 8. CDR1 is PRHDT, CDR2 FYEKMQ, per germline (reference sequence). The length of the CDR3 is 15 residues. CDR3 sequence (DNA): TGTGCCAGCAGCGTTACTAGCGGATACCACAATGAGCAGTTCTTC. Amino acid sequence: CASSVTSGYHNEQFF.

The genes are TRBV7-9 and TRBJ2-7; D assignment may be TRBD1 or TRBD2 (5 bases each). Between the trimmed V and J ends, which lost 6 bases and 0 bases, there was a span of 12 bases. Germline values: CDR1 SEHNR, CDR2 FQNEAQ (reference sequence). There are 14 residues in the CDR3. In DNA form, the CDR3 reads TGTGCCAGCAGGCCCGGGACCCTCTCCTACGAGCAGTACTTC. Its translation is CASRPGTLSYEQYF.

Written as DNA, the CDR3 is TGTGCCAGCAGCTTAGTGAACGGCACAGATACGCAGTATTTT. Translated, it gives CASSLVNGTDTQYF. The chain recombines TRBV7-9 with TRBJ2-3, with D unresolved. Germline V gives CDR1 SEHNR, CDR2 FQNEAQ (reference sequence). The CDR3 runs 14 residues. The ends were cut back, 1 base at V and 1 base at J, with 6 bases in the middle.